The 28 T cell receptor beta chains in this list originate from one sample, sequenced in a study of T cells in Graves' hyperthyroidism and ophthalmopathy. RNA transcripts gave rise to amplified TCR beta CDR3 regions. A first-round RT-PCR of the TCR CDR3 used the HTBI primer set. TCRdb reprocessed the multiplex PCR reads via MiXCR and lists one record per CDR3 protein. Here the sample spans under 500,000 distinct CDR3 sequences, more than 12% being singletons. The sequenced material came from blood. The origin of the receptors is a man in his forties or fifties with Graves' ophthalmopathy.

This clonotype was detected many times. The chain combines TRBV13 with TRBJ2-1; TRBD2 aligns across 8 bases. J was trimmed by 3 bases and V by 4 bases; bases with no gene match: 11. Germline V gene data show CDR1 as PRHDT and CDR2 as FYEKMQ (reference sequence). There are 17 residues in the CDR3. The CDR3, as DNA: TGTGCCAGCAGCTCCTTTCGTCCGGGAGGGATCTACAATGAGCAGTTCTTC. It is translated as CASSSFRPGGIYNEQFF. The complete variable domain, with remaining parts taken from reference TRBV13 and TRBJ2-1, reads AAGVIQSPRHLIKEKRETATLKCYPIPRHDTVYWYQQGPGQDPQFLISFYEKMQSDKGSIPDRFSAQQFSDYHSELNMSSLELGDSALYFCASSSFRPGGIYNEQFFGPGTRLTVL.

This clonotype has just a few counts. The gene calls are TRBV6-1 and TRBJ2-3, with TRBD1 identical over 10 bases. CDR1 and CDR2 from the germline V gene are MNHNS and SASEGT. Trimming cost V 5 bases and J 4 bases; bases outside gene matches: 6. The CDR3 is 15 residues long. CDR3 amino acids: CASSSGQGIPDTQYF. CDR3 nucleotides: TGTGCCAGCAGTTCGGGACAGGGGATCCCAGATACGCAGTATTTT.

This clonotype was recorded many times. The CDR3 protein is CSVEDYTGELFF. CDR3 in DNA: TGCAGCGTTGAAGACTACACCGGGGAGCTGTTTTTT. V is TRBV29-1 and J is TRBJ2-2; D is ambiguous. This CDR3 has 12 amino acids. Trimming cost V 0 bases and J 3 bases, with 2 bases left between them. In germline, CDR1 is SQVTM, CDR2 ANQGSEA.

This clonotype was counted at least ten times. The gene calls are TRBV7-8 and TRBJ2-5; 8 nucleotides line up with TRBD1. The CDR3 totals 15 residues. CDR1 SGHVS and CDR2 FQNEAQ come from the germline V gene. Losses at the gene ends were 1 base for V and 6 bases for J; bases not matched to a gene: 7. The CDR3 protein is CASSLVPGGGQTQYF. CDR3 bases: TGTGCCAGCAGCTTAGTACCAGGGGGCGGTCAGACCCAGTACTTC.

The rearrangement links TRBV7-9 to TRBJ1-2; no clear D. CDR1 SEHNR and CDR2 FQNEAQ come from the germline V gene (reference sequence). With 5 bases removed from V and 7 bases from J, the gap between germline ends came to 11 bases. This CDR3 comprises 12 residues. CDR3 sequence: CASSRDISGYTF. CDR3 in DNA: TGTGCCAGCAGCCGAGACATATCTGGCTACACCTTC.

This clonotype was found a few times. The chain combines TRBV5-6 with TRBJ1-1; TRBD1 matches at 8 bases. V gave up 4 bases and J gave up 2 bases; unmatched junction bases: 10. The CDR3 totals 16 residues. Germline V gene data show CDR1 as SGHDT and CDR2 as YYEEEE. CDR3 sequence: CASSIRQGIGNTEAFF. CDR3 sequence (DNA): TGTGCCAGCAGCATACGACAGGGGATCGGCAACACTGAAGCTTTCTTT. Filled out from reference TRBV5-6 and TRBJ1-1, the complete variable domain reads DAGVTQSPTHLIKTRGQQVTLRCSPKSGHDTVSWYQQALGQGPQFIFQYYEEEERQRGNFPDRFSGHQFPNYSSELNVNALLLGDSALYLCASSIRQGIGNTEAFFGQGTRLTVV.

This clonotype was seen a few times. This chain joins TRBV27 and TRBJ2-1; TRBD1 is a possible D gene (5 bases). The CDR3 consists of 13 residues. CDR1 is MNHEY, CDR2 SMNVEV, per germline (reference sequence). V was trimmed by 6 bases and J by 7 bases, leaving 13 bases between them. For the CDR3, the DNA is TGTGCCAGCAGACCTGGGGCTACAAATGAGCAGTTCTTC. Amino acid sequence: CASRPGATNEQFF.

This clonotype was found many times. The chain links TRBV9 to TRBJ2-7, with 9 bases that match TRBD1. CDR1 and CDR2 from the germline V gene are SGDLS and YYNGEE. V shed 4 bases and J 4 bases; nucleotides not matched to a gene: 9. The CDR3 is 15 residues long. The CDR3 bases are TGTGCCAGCAGCAAACAGGGGGCTCTCGTATACGAGCAGTACTTC. Translation: CASSKQGALVYEQYF.

The table lists this clonotype with many counts. The chain employs TRBV5-1 and TRBJ2-7; D call uncertain. The germline gives CDR1 SGHRS, CDR2 YFSETQ. CDR3 length equals 12 residues. V dropped 3 bases and J dropped 0 bases, with 4 bases sitting between them. CDR3: CASSSPSYEQYF. CDR3 nucleotides: TGCGCCAGCAGCTCCCCCTCCTACGAGCAGTACTTC.

Many counts were recorded for this clonotype. The rearrangement links TRBV12-3 or TRBV12-4 to TRBJ2-3, with 11 bases aligning to TRBD1. CDR3 length: 16 residues. V gave up 7 bases and J gave up 3 bases; unmatched junction bases: 9. The CDR3 protein is CASTPPGQGETDTQYF. The DNA for the CDR3 is TGTGCCAGCACCCCCCCGGGACAGGGGGAGACAGATACGCAGTATTTT.

This clonotype occurred many times. The chain links TRBV7-6 to TRBJ2-7; D gene unclear. Per germline, CDR1 SGHVS and CDR2 FNYEAQ. The CDR3 runs 14 residues. Between the trimmed V and J ends, which lost 4 bases and 6 bases, there was a span of 16 bases. The CDR3 region has the DNA TGTGCCAGCAGCTCGACGGGCTATAGGAGCGAGCAGTACTTC. Translation gives CASSSTGYRSEQYF. The full variable domain, completed using reference TRBV7-6 and TRBJ2-7, is GAGVSQSPRYKVTKRGQDVALRCDPISGHVSLYWYRQALGQGPEFLTYFNYEAQQDKSGLPNDRFSAERPEGSISTLTIQRTEQRDSAMYRCASSSTGYRSEQYFGPGTRLTVT.

This clonotype was observed at least ten times. V and J are TRBV30 and TRBJ2-3, with D unclear. From germline, CDR1 is GTSNPN and CDR2 SVGIG (reference sequence). The CDR3 sequence is 15 residues long. V was shortened by 3 bases and J by 1 base, with 14 bases between the two germline ends. The CDR3 nucleotides read TGTGCCTGGAGGGCCGTCCTTGGGGGCACAGATACGCAGTATTTT. It codes for CAWRAVLGGTDTQYF.

This clonotype occurred many times. The V gene is TRBV7-9, the J gene TRBJ2-5; possibly TRBD1 for D (5 bases). CDR3 length: 15 amino acids. The V gene lost 1 base and the J gene lost 1 base, with 10 bases spanning the gap. Germline V gives CDR1 SEHNR, CDR2 FQNEAQ (reference sequence). CDR3 DNA sequence: TGTGCCAGCAGCTTAGTAGGGGAAGGCCAAGAGACCCAGTACTTC. Its translation: CASSLVGEGQETQYF. The whole variable domain, filled in from reference TRBV7-9 and TRBJ2-5, reads DTGVSQNPRHKITKRGQNVTFRCDPISEHNRLYWYRQTLGQGPEFLTYFQNEAQLEKSRLLSDRFSAERPKGSFSTLEIQRTEQGDSAMYLCASSLVGEGQETQYFGPGTRLLVL.

This clonotype was counted a single time. This chain links TRBV28 with TRBJ1-1, with D tentatively TRBD1 (6 bases). CDR1 and CDR2 (germline): MDHEN, SYDVKM. The germline V and J ends were trimmed by 5 bases and 8 bases, with 21 bases remaining between them. The CDR3 contains 15 residues. The DNA for the CDR3 is TGTGCCAGCAGTCACCAGGACAGCACCCATGGGGAAGCTTTCTTT. Protein: CASSHQDSTHGEAFF.

This clonotype was counted at least ten times. This chain connects TRBV2 to TRBJ1-1, with D unclear. With 2 bases removed from V and 11 bases from J, the gap between germline ends came to 15 bases. The CDR3 covers 13 residues. Germline CDR1 SNHLY, CDR2 FYNNEI. In DNA form, the CDR3 reads TGTGCCAGCAGTGAAAGGACCGTTTTGAGGGCTTTCTTT. The encoded protein is CASSERTVLRAFF.

In the case of this clonotype: A read error is likely, as this CDR3 ends without the conserved phenylalanine or tryptophan. This sequence joins TRBV2 and TRBJ2-5; 10 bases map to TRBD1. V lost 5 bases, J lost 2 bases, and 2 bases stayed unmatched. Germline V gene sequence: CDR1 SNHLY, CDR2 FYNNEI. The CDR3 is made up of 14 amino acids. CDR3: CASSPDRGQETQYS. The CDR3 DNA follows: TGTGCCAGCAGTCCGGACAGGGGGCAAGAGACCCAGTACTCC.

This clonotype appeared many times. This chain connects TRBV11-3 to TRBJ1-2; D is undetermined. V gave up 7 bases and J gave up 11 bases, with 11 bases separating them. In germline, CDR1 is SGHNT, CDR2 YENEEA. The CDR3 sequence is 10 residues long. CDR3 in DNA: TGTGCCAGCACACCGCGGAGGTACACCTTC. It translates to CASTPRRYTF.

The gene calls are TRBV5-1 and TRBJ2-7; D tentatively fits TRBD1 or TRBD2 (5 bases each). The CDR3 loop spans 14 amino acids. CDR1 SGHRS and CDR2 YFSETQ come from the germline V gene. V gave up 4 bases and J gave up 4 bases, with 15 bases separating them. This CDR3 reads CASSGNSGRYEQYF. Written as DNA, the CDR3 is TGCGCCAGCAGCGGGAACTCGGGGCGGTACGAGCAGTACTTC.

This clonotype was observed many times. This chain uses TRBV3-1 with TRBJ1-1; D remains unclear. The CDR3 length is 13 residues. V was trimmed by 1 base and J by 8 bases, leaving 11 bases between them. Germline V gene lookup returns CDR1 LGHDT and CDR2 YNNKEL (reference sequence). CDR3 protein: CASSQVTGTEAFF. CDR3 DNA: TGTGCCAGCAGCCAAGTGACGGGCACCGAAGCTTTCTTT. Together with reference TRBV3-1 and TRBJ1-1, the CDR3 gives the full variable domain: DTAVSQTPKYLVTQMGNDKSIKCEQNLGHDTMYWYKQDSKKFLKIMFSYNNKELIINETVPNRFSPKSPDKAHLNLHINSLELGDSAVYFCASSQVTGTEAFFGQGTRLTVV.

This clonotype was seen only a few times. The chain couples TRBV9 to TRBJ2-2; 7 bases fit TRBD2. Trimming cost V 1 base and J 6 bases; bases outside gene matches: 9. Per the germline V gene, CDR1 is SGDLS and CDR2 is YYNGEE. This CDR3 contains 16 residues. This CDR3 is CASSVTSDPGSGELFF. The CDR3 DNA reads TGTGCCAGCAGCGTAACTAGCGACCCAGGTTCCGGGGAGCTGTTTTTT.

This clonotype was seen more than once but under ten times. The chain has TRBV11-1 and TRBJ1-6; no reliable D call. V gave up 3 bases and J gave up 4 bases, with 7 bases separating them. The CDR3 runs to 14 residues. Per germline, CDR1 SGHAT and CDR2 FQDESV (reference sequence). Here the CDR3 DNA reads TGTGCCAGCAGCTTGGTGCCGTATAATTCACCCCTCCACTTT. It codes for CASSLVPYNSPLHF. Variable domain in full (rest from reference TRBV11-1 and TRBJ1-6): EAEVAQSPRYKITEKSQAVAFWCDPISGHATLYWYRQILGQGPELLVQFQDESVVDDSQLPKDRFSAERLKGVDSTLKIQPAELGDSAMYLCASSLVPYNSPLHFGNGTRLTVT.

There are many counts of this clonotype. In nucleotides, the CDR3 is TGTGCCGGACAGGGACAAGGAGGCAGCCCAGATACGCAGTATTTT. Translated: CAGQGQGGSPDTQYF. V usage is TRBV28 and J usage is TRBJ2-3; the match to TRBD1 covers 8 bases. There are 15 residues in the CDR3. V shed 11 bases, J shed 4 bases, and the junction held 14 bases outside the gene matches. CDR1 and CDR2 from the germline V gene are MDHEN and SYDVKM.

At least ten counts were recorded for this clonotype. The gene calls are TRBV18 and TRBJ1-1, with D unresolved. The CDR3 has 12 amino acids. The V and J ends lost 2 bases and 7 bases respectively, with 8 bases between them. From germline, CDR1 is KGHSH and CDR2 LQKENI. In nucleotides, the CDR3 is TGTGCCAGCTCACCAGAGTTGGGTGAAGCTTTCTTT. This gives the protein CASSPELGEAFF.

Many counts were recorded for this clonotype. The genes are TRBV18 and TRBJ1-4; 7 bases agree with TRBD1. The V gene end was trimmed by 4 bases and the J gene end by 7 bases; junction bases not matched to a gene: 12. Germline values: CDR1 KGHSH, CDR2 LQKENI. The CDR3 is made up of 16 amino acids. The CDR3 DNA is TGTGCCAGCTCACACCCCAGGGGGAATGATATTGAAAAACTGTTTTTT. This gives the protein CASSHPRGNDIEKLFF.

The chain combines TRBV7-3 with TRBJ2-1; D is tentatively TRBD1 or TRBD2 (5 bases each). Germline lookup yields CDR1 SGHTA and CDR2 FQGTGA. CDR3 size: 15 residues. The V and J ends lost 4 bases and 0 bases respectively, with 10 bases between them. The CDR3 protein is CASSSGASSYNEQFF. The CDR3 nucleotides are TGTGCCAGCAGCTCCGGGGCTAGCTCCTACAATGAGCAGTTCTTC. Filled out from reference TRBV7-3 and TRBJ2-1, the complete variable domain reads GAGVSQTPSNKVTEKGKYVELRCDPISGHTALYWYRQSLGQGPEFLIYFQGTGAADDSGLPNDRFFAVRPEGSVSTLKIQRTERGDSAVYLCASSSGASSYNEQFFGPGTRLTVL.

This clonotype was counted a few times. The chain is built from TRBV7-9 and TRBJ2-5; D may be TRBD1 or TRBD2 (5 bases each). The CDR3 is 14 amino acids. The V and J ends lost 5 bases and 1 base respectively, with 11 bases between them. From germline, CDR1 is SEHNR and CDR2 FQNEAQ (reference sequence). The DNA for the CDR3 is TGTGCCAGCAGCGTCCCGGGACCCCAAGAGACCCAGTACTTC. This translates into CASSVPGPQETQYF. Drawing the rest from reference TRBV7-9 and TRBJ2-5, the complete variable domain is DTGVSQNPRHKITKRGQNVTFRCDPISEHNRLYWYRQTLGQGPEFLTYFQNEAQLEKSRLLSDRFSAERPKGSFSTLEIQRTEQGDSAMYLCASSVPGPQETQYFGPGTRLLVL.

This chain joins TRBV27 and TRBJ2-3; TRBD2 agrees at 7 bases. V was clipped by 11 bases and J by 6 bases; unmatched bases: 8. CDR3 length: 12 amino acids. Per germline, CDR1 MNHEY and CDR2 SMNVEV (reference sequence). Written as DNA, the CDR3 is TGTGCCGTGCGGGAGTGGGGGGATACGCAGTATTTT. This translates into CAVREWGDTQYF.

Concerning this clonotype itself: A much larger clone differs from this one at a single base, so this may be a read error. The chain links TRBV7-8 to TRBJ1-5; 10 bases map to TRBD1. Unmatched junction bases numbered 10, after V lost 5 bases and J lost 9 bases. The germline V gene encodes CDR1 SGHVS and CDR2 FQNEAQ. The CDR3 runs to 15 residues. The CDR3 sequence is CASSGGQGEGRPQHF. For the CDR3, the DNA is TGTGCCAGCAGCGGCGGACAGGGGGAAGGTCGGCCCCAGCATTTT.